One sample yielded the 10 T cell receptor beta chains listed below, sequenced in a study of T-cell reconstitution after alpha-beta-depleted transplantation in children. A library of TCRbeta sequences, prepared with unique molecular identifiers, was generated. Using its own MiXCR run on the PCR reads, TCRdb lists one record per CDR3 protein. The sample lists some 43,000 distinct CDR3 sequences; around 9% were seen once. The starting material was PBMCs, mostly from graft donor cells, obtained 60 days after TCRalphabeta/CD19-depleted stem cell transplant. Every receptor here comes from a male patient between 2 and 9 years old who had a stem cell transplant for chronic granulomatous disease, so the T cells may come from the graft donor.

This clonotype was seen more than once but under ten times. This chain joins TRBV28 and TRBJ2-4, with D tentatively TRBD2 (5 bases). Trimming cost V 3 bases and J 0 bases, with 12 bases left between them. From germline, CDR1 is MDHEN and CDR2 SYDVKM. The CDR3 covers 16 residues. CDR3 sequence: CASSFRGTVAKNIQYF. CDR3 bases: TGTGCCAGCAGTTTTCGGGGAACCGTAGCCAAAAACATTCAGTACTTC.

The J gene is TRBJ1-5, the V gene TRBV7-2; the D gene is possibly TRBD1 (6 bases). The length of the CDR3 is 20 residues. The germline gives CDR1 SGHTA, CDR2 FQGNSA. Trimming left V 3 bases short and J 0 bases short, with 24 bases between. CDR3 in amino acids: CASSFYRGVGGFYSNQPQHF. The CDR3, as DNA: TGTGCCAGCAGCTTCTATCGGGGGGTGGGGGGCTTTTATAGCAATCAGCCCCAGCATTTT.

The chain joins TRBV28 to TRBJ1-4; TRBD1 is a possible D gene (5 bases). V was cut by 7 bases and J by 8 bases, with 20 bases left in between. Germline assignment: CDR1 MDHEN and CDR2 SYDVKM. The CDR3 runs to 15 residues. The CDR3 reads CASIGVVRASEKLFF. The CDR3 DNA is TGTGCCAGCATAGGGGTGGTCAGGGCCTCGGAAAAACTGTTTTTT. Looking up the rest from reference TRBV28 and TRBJ1-4 gives the full variable domain: DVKVTQSSRYLVKRTGEKVFLECVQDMDHENMFWYRQDPGLGLRLIYFSYDVKMKEKGDIPEGYSVSREKKERFSLILESASTNQTSMYLCASIGVVRASEKLFFGSGTQLSVL.

The table lists this clonotype with many counts. V usage is TRBV13 and J usage is TRBJ2-3, with D perhaps TRBD1 or TRBD2 (5 bases each). This CDR3 comprises 13 residues. V was cut by 5 bases and J by 5 bases, with 11 bases left in between. CDR1 PRHDT and CDR2 FYEKMQ come from the germline V gene (reference sequence). CDR3 nucleotide sequence: TGTGCCAGCAGCGACGGGACGATAGATACGCAGTATTTT. This encodes CASSDGTIDTQYF.

This clonotype turned up a few times. The chain combines TRBV24-1 with TRBJ2-2; maybe TRBD2 (6 bases). The CDR3 runs 15 residues. The germline V gene has CDR1 KGHDR and CDR2 SFDVKD. The V gene lost 3 bases and the J gene lost 4 bases, with 11 bases spanning the gap. The CDR3 sequence: CATSDPRETTGELFF. The DNA for the CDR3 is TGTGCCACCAGTGATCCCCGGGAGACCACCGGGGAGCTGTTTTTT.

The CDR3 sequence: CASSEGQGTANTEAFF. DNA for the CDR3: TGTGCCAGCAGTGAAGGGCAGGGTACTGCGAACACTGAAGCTTTCTTT. This chain uses TRBV2 with TRBJ1-1; tentatively, D is TRBD1 (5 bases). Germline CDR1 SNHLY, CDR2 FYNNEI. The length of the CDR3 is 16 residues. Deletions cut 1 base from V and 1 base from J, with 13 bases between. The complete variable domain, with remaining parts taken from reference TRBV2 and TRBJ1-1, reads EPEVTQTPSHQVTQMGQEVILRCVPISNHLYFYWYRQILGQKVEFLVSFYNNEISEKSEIFDDQFSVERPDGSNFTLKIRSTKLEDSAMYFCASSEGQGTANTEAFFGQGTRLTVV.

Worth noting for this clonotype: A much bigger clone sits one base away, suggesting this may be a read error. This chain links TRBV7-8 with TRBJ2-1, with D tentatively TRBD2 (6 bases). Germline lookup yields CDR1 SGHVS and CDR2 FQNEAQ. The V and J ends lost 2 bases and 15 bases respectively, with 17 bases between them. The CDR3 extends over 13 amino acids. The DNA for the CDR3 is TGTGCCAGCAGCTTAAGACTAGGAGGTGGGCCGTTCTTC. Amino acids: CASSLRLGGGPFF.

This clonotype was seen a few times. The chain combines TRBV5-8 with TRBJ2-7; 7 nucleotides agree with TRBD1. Germline lookup yields CDR1 SGHTS and CDR2 YDEGEE. J gave up 0 bases and V 4 bases, and 4 bases lay outside the gene matches. The CDR3 length is 14 residues. CDR3 residues: CASSTGTVSYEQYF. The CDR3 DNA follows: TGTGCCAGCAGCACCGGGACAGTCTCCTACGAGCAGTACTTC.

This clonotype occurred many times. V gene TRBV4-1 combines with J gene TRBJ2-3, with D perhaps matching TRBD2 (6 bases). Trimming shortened V by 2 bases and J by 1 base, and 13 bases separated the two germline ends. The CDR3 covers 16 residues. Germline CDR1 and CDR2: MGHRA and YSYEKL. The CDR3 DNA is TGCGCCAGCAGCCAACTTTGGGCTAGCGGCACAGATACGCAGTATTTT. It translates to CASSQLWASGTDTQYF.

This clonotype was seen only once. This sequence may be a read error, since a much larger clone differs from it by one base. The chain employs TRBV20-1 and TRBJ2-4; possibly TRBD2 for D (5 bases). Germline V CDR1 and CDR2: DFQATT, SNEGSKA (reference sequence). Trimming removed 6 bases at V and 4 bases at J, with 16 bases between. The CDR3 extends over 14 amino acids. CDR3 sequence reads: CSAGDFAQKNIQYF. In DNA, the CDR3 is TGCAGTGCGGGAGACTTCGCCCAAAAAAACATTCAGTACTTC.